These T cell receptor beta chains were read from a single sample in a study of T cell repertoires in aging, cancer and after chemotherapy. Each CDR3 protein is one row after TCRdb ran MiXCR on the multiplex PCR reads. The table lists roughly 6,600 distinct CDR3 sequences, roughly 29% of them singletons. Specimen: blood. These receptors originate from a human donor in good health. Both conserved end residues are part of each CDR3. Fields, in order: J gene, clone size, D gene, V gene, CDR3 protein, CDR3 DNA. D genes are given only for firm matches. Size is omitted from some rows. Given values are once, few, many or a class for expanded clones.

j_gene: TRBJ2-1; abundance: medium-sized; d_gene: .; v_gene: TRBV19; CDR3aa: CASSISFLGNEQFF; CDR3nt: TGTGCCAGTAGTATATCGTTTCTAGGCAATGAGCAGTTCTTC
j_gene: TRBJ1-6; abundance: .; d_gene: .; v_gene: TRBV18; CDR3aa: CASSPPTRPNSPLHF; CDR3nt: TGTGCCAGCTCACCACCGACAAGACCGAATTCACCCCTCCACTTT
j_gene: TRBJ1-6; abundance: .; d_gene: .; v_gene: TRBV7-9; CDR3aa: CASSSKGGYNSPLHF; CDR3nt: TGTGCCAGCAGCTCGAAAGGGGGCTATAATTCACCCCTCCACTTT
j_gene: TRBJ2-7; abundance: medium-sized; d_gene: TRBD1; v_gene: TRBV6-1; CDR3aa: CASSHTGGGYEQYF; CDR3nt: TGTGCCAGCAGTCACACAGGGGGCGGGTACGAGCAGTACTTC
j_gene: TRBJ2-1; abundance: .; d_gene: TRBD2; v_gene: TRBV6-5; CDR3aa: CASSIGTSKLNEQFF; CDR3nt: TGTGCCAGCAGTATTGGGACTAGTAAGCTAAATGAGCAGTTCTTC
j_gene: TRBJ1-2; abundance: few; d_gene: .; v_gene: TRBV12-3/TRBV12-4; CDR3aa: CASRGAGGYTF; CDR3nt: TGTGCCAGCAGGGGGGCCGGTGGCTACACCTTC
j_gene: TRBJ2-1; abundance: medium-sized; d_gene: TRBD2; v_gene: TRBV6-2/TRBV6-3; CDR3aa: CASLRSGRAFHEQFF; CDR3nt: TGTGCCAGCCTTCGGAGCGGGAGGGCCTTCCATGAGCAGTTCTTC
j_gene: TRBJ2-7; abundance: .; d_gene: .; v_gene: TRBV10-3; CDR3aa: CAISEQASYEQYF; CDR3nt: TGTGCCATCAGTGAACAGGCGTCCTACGAGCAGTACTTC
j_gene: TRBJ1-2; abundance: .; d_gene: .; v_gene: TRBV7-2; CDR3aa: CASSFLRLEGVYGYTF; CDR3nt: TGTGCCAGCAGCTTTTTGAGGTTGGAAGGGGTGTATGGCTACACCTTC
j_gene: TRBJ2-2; abundance: medium-sized; d_gene: TRBD2; v_gene: TRBV19; CDR3aa: CASSILTSGGPNTGELFF; CDR3nt: TGTGCCAGTAGTATACTAACTAGCGGGGGCCCGAACACCGGGGAGCTGTTTTTT
j_gene: TRBJ2-2; abundance: few; d_gene: .; v_gene: TRBV7-3; CDR3aa: CASSSSGRGGELFF; CDR3nt: TGTGCCAGCAGCTCCTCAGGGCGAGGCGGGGAGCTGTTTTTT
j_gene: TRBJ2-1; abundance: few; d_gene: TRBD2; v_gene: TRBV7-9; CDR3aa: CASKSGSRTYNEQFF; CDR3nt: TGTGCCAGCAAGAGCGGGAGCCGGACCTACAATGAGCAGTTCTTC
j_gene: TRBJ2-7; abundance: few; d_gene: .; v_gene: TRBV19; CDR3aa: CASRGTQGEQYF; CDR3nt: TGTGCCAGCCGAGGGACGCAAGGCGAGCAGTACTTC
j_gene: TRBJ2-1; abundance: medium-sized; d_gene: .; v_gene: TRBV13; CDR3aa: CASSSGGGLGNEQFF; CDR3nt: TGTGCCAGCAGCTCCGGTGGGGGTTTGGGGAATGAGCAGTTCTTC
j_gene: TRBJ2-2; abundance: .; d_gene: .; v_gene: TRBV5-1; CDR3aa: CASSGGRSTGELFF; CDR3nt: TGCGCCAGCAGTGGGGGCCGGTCCACCGGGGAGCTGTTTTTT
j_gene: TRBJ1-2; abundance: .; d_gene: .; v_gene: TRBV5-5; CDR3aa: CASSLEAHPYGYTF; CDR3nt: TGTGCCAGCAGCTTGGAGGCCCATCCTTATGGCTACACCTTC
j_gene: TRBJ2-1; abundance: few; d_gene: .; v_gene: TRBV13; CDR3aa: CASSQAYNEQFF; CDR3nt: TGTGCCAGCAGCCAGGCCTACAATGAGCAGTTCTTC
j_gene: TRBJ1-6; abundance: .; d_gene: TRBD1; v_gene: TRBV19; CDR3aa: CASSGTANSPLHF; CDR3nt: TGTGCCAGTAGTGGGACAGCTAATTCACCCCTCCACTTT
j_gene: TRBJ2-4; abundance: .; d_gene: .; v_gene: TRBV11-1; CDR3aa: CASSLAQPGGLAKNIQYF; CDR3nt: TGTGCCAGCAGCTTAGCCCAACCCGGGGGGCTAGCCAAAAACATTCAGTACTTC
j_gene: TRBJ2-7; abundance: .; d_gene: .; v_gene: TRBV11-3; CDR3aa: CASSLAARYEQYF; CDR3nt: TGTGCCAGCAGCTTAGCGGCCCGATACGAGCAGTACTTC
j_gene: TRBJ2-2; abundance: medium-sized; d_gene: TRBD1; v_gene: TRBV19; CDR3aa: CASTSQGTATGELFF; CDR3nt: TGTGCCAGTACCTCACAGGGGACGGCCACCGGGGAGCTGTTTTTT
j_gene: TRBJ1-3; abundance: once; d_gene: .; v_gene: TRBV4-2; CDR3aa: CASSQYSQGASGNTIYF; CDR3nt: TGTGCCAGCAGCCAATATTCCCAGGGAGCCTCTGGAAACACCATATATTTT
j_gene: TRBJ2-4; abundance: .; d_gene: TRBD1; v_gene: TRBV20-1; CDR3aa: CSASDRGGNIQYF; CDR3nt: TGCAGTGCTTCCGACAGGGGGGGGAACATTCAGTACTTC
j_gene: TRBJ2-3; abundance: .; d_gene: .; v_gene: TRBV24-1; CDR3aa: CATSDPGRSTDTQYF; CDR3nt: TGTGCCACCAGTGACCCTGGCCGGAGCACAGATACGCAGTATTTT
j_gene: TRBJ1-1; abundance: .; d_gene: .; v_gene: TRBV6-5; CDR3aa: CASSYRLNTEAFF; CDR3nt: TGTGCCAGCAGTTACAGACTCAACACTGAAGCTTTCTTT
j_gene: TRBJ2-7; abundance: .; d_gene: TRBD1; v_gene: TRBV7-6; CDR3aa: CASSLPQGSGLGNEQYF; CDR3nt: TGTGCCAGCAGCTTACCACAGGGGTCGGGTTTAGGCAACGAGCAGTACTTC
j_gene: TRBJ2-1; abundance: .; d_gene: .; v_gene: TRBV11-2; CDR3aa: CASSLDRNNEQFF; CDR3nt: TGTGCCAGCAGCTTAGATCGGAACAATGAGCAGTTCTTC
j_gene: TRBJ2-7; abundance: .; d_gene: TRBD2; v_gene: TRBV5-6; CDR3aa: CASSLGTGLAGSYEKYF; CDR3nt: TGTGCCAGCAGCTTGGGGACAGGACTAGCGGGCTCCTACGAGAAGTACTTC
j_gene: TRBJ2-2; abundance: .; d_gene: .; v_gene: TRBV27; CDR3aa: CASRPRGGRELFF; CDR3nt: TGTGCCAGCAGACCGCGTGGGGGAAGGGAGCTGTTTTTT
j_gene: TRBJ2-7; abundance: .; d_gene: TRBD1; v_gene: TRBV30; CDR3aa: CAWTPTGLSSYEQYF; CDR3nt: TGTGCCTGGACCCCGACAGGGCTAAGCTCCTACGAGCAGTACTTC
j_gene: TRBJ2-5; abundance: .; d_gene: .; v_gene: TRBV28; CDR3aa: CASSFVPGVETQYF; CDR3nt: TGTGCCAGCAGTTTCGTGCCCGGCGTGGAGACCCAGTACTTC
j_gene: TRBJ2-5; abundance: .; d_gene: TRBD2; v_gene: TRBV12-3/TRBV12-4; CDR3aa: CASSAHSGGDKETQYF; CDR3nt: TGTGCCAGCAGTGCCCATAGCGGGGGGGACAAAGAGACCCAGTACTTC
j_gene: TRBJ1-1; abundance: few; d_gene: .; v_gene: TRBV5-4; CDR3aa: CASRHTGNTEAFF; CDR3nt: TGTGCCAGCAGACATACGGGGAACACTGAAGCTTTCTTT
j_gene: TRBJ2-1; abundance: .; d_gene: .; v_gene: TRBV27; CDR3aa: CASRLGVGLYNEQFF; CDR3nt: TGTGCCAGCAGACTAGGGGTCGGGTTGTACAATGAGCAGTTCTTC
j_gene: TRBJ2-6; abundance: few; d_gene: .; v_gene: TRBV13; CDR3aa: CASSLAVSPVSGANVLTF; CDR3nt: TGTGCCAGCAGCTTAGCTGTCAGCCCGGTCTCTGGGGCCAACGTCCTGACTTTC